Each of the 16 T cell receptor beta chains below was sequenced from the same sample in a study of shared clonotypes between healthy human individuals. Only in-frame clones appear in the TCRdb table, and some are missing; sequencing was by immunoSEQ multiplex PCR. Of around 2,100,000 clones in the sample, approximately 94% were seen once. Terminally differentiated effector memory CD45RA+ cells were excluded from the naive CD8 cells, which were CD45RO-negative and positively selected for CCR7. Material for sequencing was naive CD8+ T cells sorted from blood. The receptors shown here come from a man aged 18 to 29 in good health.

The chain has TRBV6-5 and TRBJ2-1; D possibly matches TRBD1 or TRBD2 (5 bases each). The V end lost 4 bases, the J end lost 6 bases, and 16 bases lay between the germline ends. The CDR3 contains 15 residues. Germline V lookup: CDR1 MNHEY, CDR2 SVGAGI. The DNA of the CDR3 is TGTGCCAGCAGTTTGGGGGACCTTAGCAGCAATGAGCAGTTCTTC. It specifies CASSLGDLSSNEQFF.

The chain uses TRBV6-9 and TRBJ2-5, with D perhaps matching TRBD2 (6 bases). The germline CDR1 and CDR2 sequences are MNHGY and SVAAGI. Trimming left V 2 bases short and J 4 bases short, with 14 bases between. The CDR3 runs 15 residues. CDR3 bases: TGTGCCAGCAGTTATGCGAGCGGGTGGAGAGAGACCCAGTACTTC. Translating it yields CASSYASGWRETQYF.

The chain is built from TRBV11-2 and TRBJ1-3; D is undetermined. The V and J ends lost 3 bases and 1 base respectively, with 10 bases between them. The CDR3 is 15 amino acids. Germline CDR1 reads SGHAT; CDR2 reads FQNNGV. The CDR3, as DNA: TGTGCCAGCAGCTTTGAAGCAGGATCTGGAAACACCATATATTTT. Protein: CASSFEAGSGNTIYF. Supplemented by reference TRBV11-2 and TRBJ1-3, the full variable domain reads EAGVAQSPRYKIIEKRQSVAFWCNPISGHATLYWYQQILGQGPKLLIQFQNNGVVDDSQLPKDRFSAERLKGVDSTLKIQPAKLEDSAVYLCASSFEAGSGNTIYFGEGSWLTVV.

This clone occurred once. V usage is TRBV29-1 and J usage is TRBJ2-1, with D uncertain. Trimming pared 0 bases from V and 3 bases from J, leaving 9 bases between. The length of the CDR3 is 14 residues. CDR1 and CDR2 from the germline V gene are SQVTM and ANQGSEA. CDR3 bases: TGCAGCGTTGAAGATCGGTACAGCTACAATGAGCAGTTCTTC. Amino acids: CSVEDRYSYNEQFF.

CDR3: CASSQEGGEGYGYTF. For the CDR3, the DNA is TGCGCCAGCAGCCAAGAGGGGGGAGAGGGCTATGGCTACACCTTC. The chain recombines TRBV4-1 with TRBJ1-2, with D perhaps TRBD1 (5 bases). Trimming left V 0 bases short and J 4 bases short, with 12 bases between. Germline CDR1 and CDR2: MGHRA and YSYEKL. This CDR3 is built from 15 residues.

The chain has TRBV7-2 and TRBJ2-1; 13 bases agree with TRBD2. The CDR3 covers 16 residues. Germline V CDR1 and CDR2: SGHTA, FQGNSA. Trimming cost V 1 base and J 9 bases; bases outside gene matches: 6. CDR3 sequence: CASSLDLRLAGGEQFF. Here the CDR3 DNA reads TGTGCCAGCAGCTTAGATTTAAGACTAGCGGGGGGTGAGCAGTTCTTC.

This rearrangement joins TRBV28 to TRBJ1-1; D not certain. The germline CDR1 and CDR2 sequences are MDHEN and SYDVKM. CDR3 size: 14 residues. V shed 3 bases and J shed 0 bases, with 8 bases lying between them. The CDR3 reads CASSFHRMNTEAFF. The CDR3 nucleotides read TGTGCCAGCAGTTTTCATAGAATGAACACTGAAGCTTTCTTT.

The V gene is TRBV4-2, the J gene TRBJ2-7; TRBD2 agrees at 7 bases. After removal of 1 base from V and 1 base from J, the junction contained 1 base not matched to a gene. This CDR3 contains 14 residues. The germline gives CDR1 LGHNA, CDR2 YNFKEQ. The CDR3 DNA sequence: TGTGCCAGCAGCCAAGCCGGGGGGTCCTACGAGCAGTACTTC. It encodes CASSQAGGSYEQYF.

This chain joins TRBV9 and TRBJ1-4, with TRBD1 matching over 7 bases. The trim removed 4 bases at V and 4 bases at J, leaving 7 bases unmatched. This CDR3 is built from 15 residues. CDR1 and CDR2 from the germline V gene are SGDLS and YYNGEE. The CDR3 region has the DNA TGTGCCAGCAGCCTTGAGGGGGCCGATAATGAAAAACTGTTTTTT. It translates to CASSLEGADNEKLFF.

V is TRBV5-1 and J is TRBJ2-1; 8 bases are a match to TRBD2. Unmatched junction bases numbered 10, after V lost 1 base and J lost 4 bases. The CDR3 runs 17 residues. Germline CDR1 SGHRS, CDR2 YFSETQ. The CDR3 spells CASSLHGSGGLYNEQFF. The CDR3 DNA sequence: TGCGCCAGCAGCTTGCACGGGAGCGGGGGCCTTTACAATGAGCAGTTCTTC.

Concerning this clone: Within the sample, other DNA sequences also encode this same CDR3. The CDR3 here is CASSVVEGTDTQYF. CDR3 DNA: TGTGCCAGCAGCGTAGTGGAGGGCACAGATACGCAGTATTTT. The genes are TRBV9 and TRBJ2-3, with a tentative D call TRBD2 (5 bases). The CDR3 covers 14 residues. With 0 bases removed from V and 1 base from J, the gap between germline ends came to 6 bases. The germline CDR1 and CDR2 sequences are SGDLS and YYNGEE.

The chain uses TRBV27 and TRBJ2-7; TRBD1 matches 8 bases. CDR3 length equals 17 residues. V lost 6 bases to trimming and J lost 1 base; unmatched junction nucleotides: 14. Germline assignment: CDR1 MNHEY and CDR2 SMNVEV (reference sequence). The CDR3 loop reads CASSRGDRGGQSYEQYF. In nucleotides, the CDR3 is TGTGCCAGCAGCCGGGGCGACAGGGGAGGTCAATCCTACGAGCAGTACTTC.

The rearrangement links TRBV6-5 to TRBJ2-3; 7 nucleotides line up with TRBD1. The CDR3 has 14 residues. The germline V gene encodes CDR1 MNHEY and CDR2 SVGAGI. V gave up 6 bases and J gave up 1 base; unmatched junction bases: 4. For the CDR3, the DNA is TGTGCCAGCAGCGACAGGGATGGCACAGATACGCAGTATTTT. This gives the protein CASSDRDGTDTQYF.

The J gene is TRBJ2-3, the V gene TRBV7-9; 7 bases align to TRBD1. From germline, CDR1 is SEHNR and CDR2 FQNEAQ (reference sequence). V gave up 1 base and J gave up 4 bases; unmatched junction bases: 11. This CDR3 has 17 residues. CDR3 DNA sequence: TGTGCCAGCAGCTTAGATGACAGGGAGCCCTTGGCAGATACGCAGTATTTT. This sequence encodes CASSLDDREPLADTQYF.

CDR3 DNA sequence: TGTGCCAGCAGTGAAGTAGGGCGGGGACAGGTAAATTTGGGGCAGCCCCAGCATTTT. It is translated as CASSEVGRGQVNLGQPQHF. The chain couples TRBV6-1 to TRBJ1-5; 8 bases match TRBD1. The V and J ends lost 1 base and 7 bases, in that order; junction bases with no gene match: 18. The CDR3 loop spans 19 amino acids. Germline V CDR1 and CDR2: MNHNS, SASEGT.

Here the CDR3 DNA reads TGTGCCAGCAGCTTTGGCAGCACCACCGGGGAGCTGTTTTTT. Translation gives CASSFGSTTGELFF. V and J are TRBV5-8 and TRBJ2-2; unclear D gene. This CDR3 comprises 14 residues. In germline, CDR1 is SGHTS, CDR2 YDEGEE. Trimming shortened V by 2 bases and J by 4 bases, and 9 bases separated the two germline ends.